The present T cell receptor beta chain was sequenced within a study of blood T cell repertoires in COVID-19. TCRdb's table, derived via immunoSEQ multiplex PCR, lists solely in-frame clones and lacks some. Of some 96,000 clones listed, approximately 82% are singletons. This clone was detected a few times. Source material: peripheral blood. The receptor comes from a human donor in a cohort sampled during active COVID-19.

The CDR3 reads CASSGRDTSKAFF. CDR3 nucleotides: TGTGCCAGCAGCGGTCGAGACACGTCTAAGGCTTTCTTT. The chain recombines TRBV9 with TRBJ1-1; no reliable D call. This CDR3 comprises 13 residues. Per germline, CDR1 SGDLS and CDR2 YYNGEE. Trimming pared 3 bases from V and 11 bases from J, leaving 17 bases between.